This TCR beta chain was identified in a study of blood T cell repertoires in COVID-19. Profiling relied on immunoSEQ multiplex PCR, and the TCRdb table lists in-frame clones only, not all of them. The sample contains a few hundred thousand clones, about nine tenths of which appear only once. The CDR3 sequence is 16 residues long. Germline CDR1 and CDR2: SGHRS and YFSETQ. Unmatched junction bases numbered 7, after V lost 5 bases and J lost 5 bases. Grouping used clinical history reported by participants in a survey and questionnaire. The sequenced sample consisted of PBMCs or T cells enriched from blood (not recorded which). The chain carries TRBV5-1 and TRBJ1-6, with 10 nucleotides matching TRBD1. The receptor's source is a woman aged 40 to 55 who had recovered from COVID-19. Here the CDR3 DNA reads TGCGCCAGCAGACAAAGGACAGGGGGGAATAATTCACCCCTCCACTTT. As protein: CASRQRTGGNNSPLHF.